The 19 T cell receptor beta chains listed next were all sequenced from one sample in a study of T cell responses to AZD1222 COVID-19 vaccine. Using immunoSEQ multiplex PCR, the repertoire was profiled, and TCRdb retains in-frame clones only, with some absent. The sample contains roughly 150,000 clones, around 92% of which appear only once. The sample in question was peripheral blood, obtained on day 0 of AZD1222 vaccination. These receptors all stem from an adult in good health.

The CDR3 DNA reads as TGTGCCAGCAGCGTAGCTCCAGCTGCGTACAATGAGCAGTTCTTC. Its translation is CASSVAPAAYNEQFF. The chain links TRBV9 to TRBJ2-1; unclear D gene. Germline values: CDR1 SGDLS, CDR2 YYNGEE. The CDR3 totals 15 residues. V lost 0 bases and J lost 4, with 11 bases in between.

The V gene is TRBV2, the J gene TRBJ1-6; perhaps TRBD1 as D (5 bases). The CDR3 totals 13 residues. In germline, CDR1 is SNHLY, CDR2 FYNNEI. Trimming stripped 5 bases from V and 7 bases from J, with 9 bases between. CDR3 in DNA: TGTGCCAGCAGTTTATCAGGGAATTCACCCCTCCACTTT. Translating gives CASSLSGNSPLHF.

J is TRBJ1-2 and V is TRBV12-3 or TRBV12-4, with D unresolved. The CDR3 runs to 12 residues. V lost 9 bases and J 2 bases, leaving 10 bases between the germline ends. Here the CDR3 DNA reads TGTGCCAGTACGTCAGAGAACTATGGCTACACCTTC. Residues: CASTSENYGYTF.

This rearrangement joins TRBV6-5 to TRBJ2-5; TRBD2 agrees at 7 bases. V gave up 2 bases and J gave up 1 base; unmatched junction bases: 1. This CDR3 comprises 14 residues. Germline CDR1 is MNHEY and CDR2 is SVGAGI. The CDR3 nucleotides read TGTGCCAGCAGTTACAGCGGGGTCCAAGAGACCCAGTACTTC. As protein: CASSYSGVQETQYF.

The rearrangement joins TRBV2 to TRBJ2-2; the match to TRBD2 covers 13 bases. Trimming took 8 bases from V and 6 from J; bases not matched to a gene: 9. CDR3 length: 16 amino acids. Germline V gives CDR1 SNHLY, CDR2 FYNNEI. The CDR3 loop is CASQGLAGRVSGELFF. The CDR3 DNA is TGTGCCAGCCAGGGACTAGCGGGGAGAGTTTCCGGGGAGCTGTTTTTT.

The chain recombines TRBV27 with TRBJ2-2; D tentatively fits TRBD1 or TRBD2 (5 bases each). The V gene lost 4 bases and the J gene lost 1 base, with 10 bases spanning the gap. This CDR3 region has 15 residues. CDR1 MNHEY and CDR2 SMNVEV come from the germline V gene (reference sequence). The CDR3 spells CASSSRDGNTGELFF. The CDR3 bases are TGTGCCAGCAGTTCTCGGGACGGGAACACCGGGGAGCTGTTTTTT.

This clone showed up just once. The V call is TRBV9, the J call TRBJ1-1; D remains ambiguous. Per the germline V gene, CDR1 is SGDLS and CDR2 is YYNGEE. V gave up 0 bases and J gave up 1 base, with 16 bases separating them. The length of the CDR3 is 17 residues. In DNA, the CDR3 is TGTGCCAGCAGCGTAGGACTCGAAACGGGAGAGAACACTGAAGCTTTCTTT. Amino acid sequence: CASSVGLETGENTEAFF.

The genes are TRBV7-2 and TRBJ1-3; no firm D call. Trimming removed 1 base from V and 4 bases from J, with 11 bases in between. This CDR3 region has 15 residues. CDR1 is SGHTA, CDR2 FQGNSA, per germline. CDR3 in DNA: TGTGCCAGCAGCTTAGATCAGCCATACGGAAACACCATATATTTT. Translation: CASSLDQPYGNTIYF.

CDR3 sequence reads: CASSTGGTAWTEAFF. DNA of the CDR3: TGTGCCAGCAGTACAGGGGGAACAGCCTGGACTGAAGCTTTCTTT. V is TRBV27 and J is TRBJ1-1; TRBD1 aligns across 8 bases. The CDR3 has 15 residues. V trimming: 5 bases; J trimming: 5 bases; junction bases outside the gene matches: 10. CDR1 and CDR2 (germline): MNHEY, SMNVEV (reference sequence).

The V and J genes are TRBV5-1 and TRBJ1-2, with a weak D call TRBD1 (6 bases). The germline CDR1 and CDR2 sequences are SGHRS and YFSETQ. The CDR3 length is 13 residues. V lost 4 bases, J lost 5 bases, and 12 bases lay in between. The CDR3 DNA reads TGCGCCAGCAGCACGGACAGCCAATATGGCTACACCTTC. Its translation is CASSTDSQYGYTF.

The sample holds a few counts of this clone. This rearrangement joins TRBV7-2 to TRBJ2-1, with TRBD2 identical over 8 bases. Germline CDR1 is SGHTA and CDR2 is FQGNSA. V shed 7 bases, J shed 5 bases, and the junction held 10 bases outside the gene matches. This CDR3 has 15 amino acids. The DNA for the CDR3 is TGTGCCAGCACCTCTGGCGGGGGGTTCAACAATGAGCAGTTCTTC. Encoded protein: CASTSGGGFNNEQFF.

The V and J genes are TRBV13 and TRBJ2-2, with D perhaps TRBD2 (5 bases). The germline CDR1 and CDR2 sequences are PRHDT and FYEKMQ (reference sequence). The V and J ends lost 1 base and 5 bases respectively, with 8 bases between them. The CDR3 is made up of 14 amino acids. CDR3 nucleotides: TGTGCCAGCAGCTTAGTGCCGGGGACCGGGGAGCTGTTTTTT. It encodes CASSLVPGTGELFF.

The rearrangement joins TRBV20-1 to TRBJ1-2; D may be TRBD1 (5 bases). The germline V and J ends were trimmed by 3 bases and 4 bases, with 6 bases remaining between them. From germline, CDR1 is DFQATT and CDR2 SNEGSKA (reference sequence). The CDR3 sequence is 11 residues long. The CDR3 reads CSASRGYGYTF. CDR3 nucleotide sequence: TGCAGTGCTAGTAGGGGCTATGGCTACACCTTC.

The V call is TRBV12-2, the J call TRBJ2-1; the table's D gene call, TRBD2, was not cross checked with the DNA. TRBV12-2 is given as a pseudogene. The CDR3 runs 17 residues. The CDR3 reads CASRLALKRNSYNEQFF. The CDR3 DNA is TGTGCAAGTCGCTTAGCGCTTAAGCGGAATTCCTACAATGAGCAGTTCTTC.

This chain uses TRBV3-1 (or the pseudogene TRBV3-2) with TRBJ2-2; 10 bases are a match to TRBD2. The germline V gene encodes CDR1 LGHDT and CDR2 YNNKEL (reference sequence). There are 16 residues in the CDR3. J lost 2 bases, V lost 1 base, and 1 base had no gene match. In nucleotides, the CDR3 is TGTGCCAGCAGCCAAGTAGCGGGGGGAAACACCGGGGAGCTGTTTTTT. Translated: CASSQVAGGNTGELFF.

The gene calls are TRBV27 and TRBJ1-6; D may be TRBD1 (6 bases). The CDR3 loop spans 15 amino acids. In germline, CDR1 is MNHEY, CDR2 SMNVEV (reference sequence). V lost 5 bases and J lost 10, with 18 bases in between. This CDR3 reads CASSDRTDSDSPLHF. The CDR3 DNA reads TGTGCCAGCAGTGACCGGACAGACTCTGACTCACCCCTCCACTTT.

The V call is TRBV19, the J call TRBJ2-6; 9 nucleotides line up with TRBD1. The V segment lost 0 bases and the J segment 4 bases; nucleotides outside the gene matches: 7. Germline CDR1 and CDR2: LNHDA and SQIVND (reference sequence). The CDR3 sequence is 18 residues long. For the CDR3, the DNA is TGTGCCAGTAGTATAGATCTCCGGACAGGGGCAGGGGCCAACGTCCTGACTTTC. Amino acids: CASSIDLRTGAGANVLTF.

In its sample, this clone was seen once. The gene calls are TRBV9 and TRBJ1-2; TRBD1 agrees at 9 bases. This CDR3 is 14 amino acids long. V was pared by 4 bases and J by 6 bases, with 7 bases of the junction left unmatched. The germline V gene encodes CDR1 SGDLS and CDR2 YYNGEE. CDR3 residues: CASSSSQGAHGYTF. DNA of the CDR3: TGTGCCAGCAGCTCCTCACAGGGGGCGCATGGCTACACCTTC.

This clone has a single count. The V gene is TRBV7-3, the J gene TRBJ2-1, with 12 bases that match TRBD2. V dropped 2 bases and J dropped 5; count of bases not matched to a gene: 1. CDR1 SGHTA and CDR2 FQGTGA come from the germline V gene. The CDR3 runs to 15 residues. The CDR3 coding sequence is TGTGCCAGCAGCTTACTAGCGGGAGGGCACAATGAGCAGTTCTTC. Translating it yields CASSLLAGGHNEQFF.